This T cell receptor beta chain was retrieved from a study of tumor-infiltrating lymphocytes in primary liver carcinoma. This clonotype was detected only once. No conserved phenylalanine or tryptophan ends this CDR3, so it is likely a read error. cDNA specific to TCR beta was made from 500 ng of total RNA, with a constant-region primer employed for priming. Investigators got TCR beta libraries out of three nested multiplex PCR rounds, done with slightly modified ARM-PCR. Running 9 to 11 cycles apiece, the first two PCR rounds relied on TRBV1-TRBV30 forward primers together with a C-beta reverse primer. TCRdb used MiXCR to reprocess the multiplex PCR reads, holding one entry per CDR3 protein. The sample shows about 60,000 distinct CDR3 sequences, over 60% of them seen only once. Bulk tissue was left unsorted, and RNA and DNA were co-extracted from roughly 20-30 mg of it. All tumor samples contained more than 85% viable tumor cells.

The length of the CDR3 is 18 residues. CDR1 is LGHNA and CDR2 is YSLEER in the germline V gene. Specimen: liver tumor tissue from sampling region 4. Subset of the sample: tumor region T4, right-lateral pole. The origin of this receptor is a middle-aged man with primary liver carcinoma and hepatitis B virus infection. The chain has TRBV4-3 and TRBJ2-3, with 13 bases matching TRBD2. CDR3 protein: CANSPADTSGRATDTQYS. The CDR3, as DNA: TGCGCCAACAGCCCGGCCGATACTAGCGGGAGGGCCACAGATACGCAGTATTCT.